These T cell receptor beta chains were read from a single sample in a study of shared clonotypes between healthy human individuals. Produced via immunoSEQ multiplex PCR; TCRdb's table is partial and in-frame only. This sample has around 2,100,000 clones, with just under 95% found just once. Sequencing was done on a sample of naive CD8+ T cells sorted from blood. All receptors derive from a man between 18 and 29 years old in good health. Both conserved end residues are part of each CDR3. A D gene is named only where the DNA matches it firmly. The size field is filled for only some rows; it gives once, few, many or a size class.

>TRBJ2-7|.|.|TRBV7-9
CASSLATSNEQYF
TGTGCCAGCAGCTTAGCCACTAGCAACGAGCAGTACTTC
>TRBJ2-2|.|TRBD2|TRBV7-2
CASSFGVSGRAGELFF
TGTGCCAGCAGCTTCGGGGTTAGCGGGAGGGCCGGGGAGCTGTTTTTT
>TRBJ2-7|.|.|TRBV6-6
CASSPTGSYEQYF
TGTGCCAGCAGCCCCACAGGGAGCTACGAGCAGTACTTC
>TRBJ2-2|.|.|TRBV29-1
CSVEEAGVYTGELFF
TGCAGCGTTGAAGAGGCAGGGGTGTACACCGGGGAGCTGTTTTTT
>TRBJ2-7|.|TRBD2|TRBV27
CASSLDPPWSGSGSYEQYF
TGTGCCAGCAGTTTAGATCCCCCTTGGAGCGGGAGTGGGTCCTACGAGCAGTACTTC
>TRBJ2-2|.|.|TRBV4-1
CASSQVSVGDGTGELFF
TGCGCCAGCAGCCAAGTCTCGGTGGGAGACGGCACCGGGGAGCTGTTTTTT
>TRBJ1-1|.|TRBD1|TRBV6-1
CASTLGGGALTESFF
TGTGCCAGCACCTTAGGAGGGGGCGCCCTCACCGAGTCTTTCTTT
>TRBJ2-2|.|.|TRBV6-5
CASGLVNTGELFF
TGTGCCAGCGGGCTAGTGAACACCGGGGAGCTGTTTTTT
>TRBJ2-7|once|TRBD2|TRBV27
CASALMGLAGDEQYF
TGTGCCAGCGCCTTAATGGGACTAGCGGGAGACGAGCAGTACTTC
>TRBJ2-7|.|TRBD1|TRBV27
CASSVDRGGEQYF
TGTGCCAGCAGTGTGGACAGGGGTGGCGAGCAGTACTTC
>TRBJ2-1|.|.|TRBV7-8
CASSFPTRSSYNEQFF
TGTGCCAGCAGCTTTCCGACTAGGAGCTCCTACAATGAGCAGTTCTTC
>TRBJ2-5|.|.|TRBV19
CASSVLQGETQYF
TGTGCCAGTAGCGTTCTGCAGGGAGAGACCCAGTACTTC
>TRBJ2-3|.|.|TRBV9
CASSVHEGVSTDTQYF
TGTGCCAGCAGCGTTCATGAGGGGGTCTCCACAGATACGCAGTATTTT
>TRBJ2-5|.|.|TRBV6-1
CASSEPGTQETQYF
TGTGCCAGCAGTGAACCGGGAACACAAGAGACCCAGTACTTC
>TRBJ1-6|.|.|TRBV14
CATSRGTPAYNSPLHF
TGTGCCACTAGTCGGGGGACTCCAGCCTATAATTCACCCCTCCACTTT
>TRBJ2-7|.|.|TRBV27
CASGYGGEANEQYF
TGTGCCAGCGGCTACGGGGGCGAAGCCAACGAGCAGTACTTC
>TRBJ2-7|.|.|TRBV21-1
CASSPLQGRKGFYEQYF
TGTGCCAGCAGCCCTCTCCAGGGAAGAAAAGGGTTCTACGAGCAGTACTTC
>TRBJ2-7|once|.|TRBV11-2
CASSFGPRSYEQYF
TGTGCCAGCAGCTTTGGGCCCCGGTCCTACGAGCAGTACTTC
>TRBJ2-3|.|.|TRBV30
CAWSVGSGADTQYF
TGTGCCTGGAGTGTAGGATCGGGAGCAGATACGCAGTATTTT
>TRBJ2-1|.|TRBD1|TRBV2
CASSSDRVEQFF
TGTGCCAGCAGTTCCGACAGGGTCGAGCAGTTCTTC
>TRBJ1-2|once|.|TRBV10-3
CAISPGGDGNGYTF
TGTGCCATCAGCCCGGGAGGGGACGGGAATGGCTACACCTTC
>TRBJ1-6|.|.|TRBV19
CASSTNLINSPLHF
TGTGCCAGTAGTACAAACCTTATCAATTCACCCCTCCACTTT
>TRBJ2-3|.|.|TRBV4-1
CASSQDPGRGTDTQYF
TGCGCCAGCAGCCAAGACCCGGGTAGGGGAACAGATACGCAGTATTTT
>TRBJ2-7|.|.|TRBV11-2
CASSSPGGLNSAYEQYF
TGTGCCAGCAGCTCCCCAGGAGGACTAAATTCTGCCTACGAGCAGTACTTC
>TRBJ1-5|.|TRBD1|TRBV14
CASSQGTGNQPQHF
TGTGCCAGCAGCCAAGGGACAGGAAATCAGCCCCAGCATTTT
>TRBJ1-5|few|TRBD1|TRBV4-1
CASSQQEGANQPQHF
TGCGCCAGCAGCCAGCAGGAGGGGGCTAATCAGCCCCAGCATTTT
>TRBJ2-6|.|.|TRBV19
CASTIFPIDSSGANVLTF
TGTGCCAGTACCATATTTCCCATTGACAGCTCTGGGGCCAACGTCCTGACTTTC
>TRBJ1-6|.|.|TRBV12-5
CASGLLQQAYNSPLHF
TGTGCTAGTGGTTTGCTACAGCAAGCCTATAATTCACCCCTCCACTTT
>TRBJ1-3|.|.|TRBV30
CAWSVQGLAGNTIYF
TGTGCCTGGAGTGTACAGGGTCTGGCTGGAAACACCATATATTTT
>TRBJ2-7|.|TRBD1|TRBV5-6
CASSLIHYGQGGEQYF
TGTGCCAGCAGCTTGATTCATTATGGACAGGGTGGCGAGCAGTACTTC
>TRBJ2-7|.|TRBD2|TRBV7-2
CASSLKASGAYEQYF
TGTGCCAGCAGCTTAAAGGCTAGCGGGGCCTACGAGCAGTACTTC
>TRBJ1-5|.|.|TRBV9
CASSVGFATNQPQHF
TGTGCCAGCAGCGTAGGATTCGCTACCAATCAGCCCCAGCATTTT
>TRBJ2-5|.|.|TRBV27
CASSPGLFQETQYF
TGTGCCAGCAGCCCGGGACTCTTCCAAGAGACCCAGTACTTC
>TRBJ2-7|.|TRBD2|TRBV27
CASSAPGLAGGYEQYF
TGTGCCAGCAGTGCGCCGGGACTAGCGGGAGGCTACGAGCAGTACTTC
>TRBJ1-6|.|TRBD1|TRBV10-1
CASSESDYRGLEDSPLHF
TGCGCCAGCAGTGAGTCGGACTACAGGGGGCTGGAGGATTCACCCCTCCACTTT
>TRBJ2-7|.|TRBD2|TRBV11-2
CASSLDLAGGHYEQYF
TGTGCCAGCAGCTTAGATCTAGCGGGGGGGCACTACGAGCAGTACTTC
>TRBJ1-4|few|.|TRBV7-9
CASSPPDTSNEKLFF
TGTGCCAGCAGCCCGCCGGACACGTCTAATGAAAAACTGTTTTTT
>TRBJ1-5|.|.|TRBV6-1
CASGEVDQPQHF
TGTGCCAGTGGGGAGGTGGATCAGCCCCAGCATTTT
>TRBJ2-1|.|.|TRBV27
CASSFTGSNEQFF
TGTGCCAGCAGTTTTACAGGAAGCAATGAGCAGTTCTTC
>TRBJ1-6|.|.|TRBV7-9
CASSLVGQYNSPLHF
TGTGCCAGCAGCTTGGTTGGACAGTATAATTCACCCCTCCACTTT
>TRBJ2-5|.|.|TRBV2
CASKSIRDSHQETQYF
TGTGCCAGCAAATCGATCCGGGACTCGCACCAAGAGACCCAGTACTTC
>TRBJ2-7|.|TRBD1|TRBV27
CASREAGTGNYEQYF
TGTGCCAGCAGGGAAGCCGGGACAGGGAACTACGAGCAGTACTTC
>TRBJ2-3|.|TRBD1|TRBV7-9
CASSSRDRDTDTQYF
TGTGCCAGCAGCTCCCGGGACAGGGACACAGATACGCAGTATTTT